This T cell receptor beta chain was sequenced for a study of blood T cells in healthy people across ages. Study outcomes and limitations: Estimates of diversity drawn from one million T cells were considered underestimates. The long-lived group displayed more naive CD4+ cells, plus higher diversity, than the aged donors did.

The CDR3 runs to 13 residues. V was pared by 4 bases and J by 6 bases, with 15 bases between. The V gene's germline CDR1 is SQVTM and CDR2 ANQGSEA. Using a J-beta primer mix together with a sample-barcoded 5' primer, a second PCR was run for about 6 to 12 cycles. TCRdb itself ran the 5' RACE reads through MiXCR, one entry per CDR3 protein. The data show over a million distinct CDR3 sequences, approximately 63% seen once. Comment on this clonotype: The antigen remains undetermined.

The draw of peripheral blood yielded 8.5 to 10 milliliters from each donor. The rearrangement joins TRBV29-1 to TRBJ1-2; TRBD1 might be the D (5 bases). Input material: blood. The clonotype comes from a man aged 18 to 35 in good health. DNA for the CDR3: TGCAGCGTTGGGGGGGTTGGAGATGATGGCTACACCTTC. Its translation: CSVGGVGDDGYTF.